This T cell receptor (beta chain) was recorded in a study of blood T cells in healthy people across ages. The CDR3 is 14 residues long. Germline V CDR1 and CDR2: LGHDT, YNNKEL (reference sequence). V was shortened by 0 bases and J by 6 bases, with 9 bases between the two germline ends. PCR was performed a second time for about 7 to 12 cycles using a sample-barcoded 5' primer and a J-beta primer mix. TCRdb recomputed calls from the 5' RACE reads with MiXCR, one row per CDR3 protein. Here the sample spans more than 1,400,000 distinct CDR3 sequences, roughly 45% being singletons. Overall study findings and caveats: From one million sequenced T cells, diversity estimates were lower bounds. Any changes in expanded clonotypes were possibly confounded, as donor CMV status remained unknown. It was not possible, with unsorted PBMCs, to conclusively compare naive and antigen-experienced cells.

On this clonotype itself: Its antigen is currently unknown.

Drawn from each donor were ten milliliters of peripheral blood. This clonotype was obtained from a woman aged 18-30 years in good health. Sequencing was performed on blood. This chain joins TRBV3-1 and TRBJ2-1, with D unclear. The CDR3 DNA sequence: TGTGCCAGCAGCCAAGAGTATGGGCCCAATGAGCAGTTCTTC. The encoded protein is CASSQEYGPNEQFF.